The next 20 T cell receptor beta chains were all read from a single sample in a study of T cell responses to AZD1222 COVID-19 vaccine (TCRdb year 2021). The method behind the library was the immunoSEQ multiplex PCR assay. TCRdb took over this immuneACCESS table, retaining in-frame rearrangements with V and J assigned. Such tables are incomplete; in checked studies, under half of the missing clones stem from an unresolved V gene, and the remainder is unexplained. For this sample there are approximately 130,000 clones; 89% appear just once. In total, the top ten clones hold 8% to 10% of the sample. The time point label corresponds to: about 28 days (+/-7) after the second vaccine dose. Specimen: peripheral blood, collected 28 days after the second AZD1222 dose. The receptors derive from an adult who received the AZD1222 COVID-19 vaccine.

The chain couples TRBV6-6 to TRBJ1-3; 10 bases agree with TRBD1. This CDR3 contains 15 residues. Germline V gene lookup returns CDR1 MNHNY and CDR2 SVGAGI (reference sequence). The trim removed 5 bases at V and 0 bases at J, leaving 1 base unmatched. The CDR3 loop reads CASSRTGGSGNTIYF. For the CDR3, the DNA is TGTGCCAGCAGTCGGACAGGGGGCTCTGGAAACACCATATATTTT.

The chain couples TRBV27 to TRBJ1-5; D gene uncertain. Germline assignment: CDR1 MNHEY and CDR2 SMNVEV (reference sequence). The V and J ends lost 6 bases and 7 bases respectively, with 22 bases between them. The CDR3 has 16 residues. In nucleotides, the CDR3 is TGTGCCAGCAGCCGGGAGTCCTCGCAGGTGGGCCAGCCCCAGCATTTT. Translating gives CASSRESSQVGQPQHF.

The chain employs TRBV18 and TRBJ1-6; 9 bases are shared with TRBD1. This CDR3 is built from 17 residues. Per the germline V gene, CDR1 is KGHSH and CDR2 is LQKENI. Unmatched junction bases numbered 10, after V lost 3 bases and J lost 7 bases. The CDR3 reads CASSPSLPGQGNSPLHF. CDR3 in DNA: TGTGCCAGCTCACCTTCTCTCCCTGGACAGGGGAATTCACCCCTCCACTTT.

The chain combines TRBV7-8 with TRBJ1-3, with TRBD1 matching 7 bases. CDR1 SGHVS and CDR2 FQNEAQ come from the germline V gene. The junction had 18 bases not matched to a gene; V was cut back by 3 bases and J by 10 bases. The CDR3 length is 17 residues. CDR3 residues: CASSFPTGTAYPGTIYF. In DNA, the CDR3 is TGTGCCAGCAGCTTCCCGACCGGGACAGCTTACCCGGGGACCATATATTTT. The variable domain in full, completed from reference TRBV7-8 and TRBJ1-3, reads GAGVSQSPRYKVAKRGQDVALRCDPISGHVSLFWYQQALGQGPEFLTYFQNEAQLDKSGLPSDRFFAERPEGSVSTLKIQRTQQEDSAVYLCASSFPTGTAYPGTIYFGEGSWLTVV.

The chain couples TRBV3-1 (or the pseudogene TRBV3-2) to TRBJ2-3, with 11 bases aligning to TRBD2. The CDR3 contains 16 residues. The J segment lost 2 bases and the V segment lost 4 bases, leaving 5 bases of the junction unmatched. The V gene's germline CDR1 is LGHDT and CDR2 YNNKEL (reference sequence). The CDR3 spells CASSLRLAGNTDTQYF. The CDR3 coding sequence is TGTGCCAGCAGCCTCAGACTAGCGGGAAACACAGATACGCAGTATTTT.

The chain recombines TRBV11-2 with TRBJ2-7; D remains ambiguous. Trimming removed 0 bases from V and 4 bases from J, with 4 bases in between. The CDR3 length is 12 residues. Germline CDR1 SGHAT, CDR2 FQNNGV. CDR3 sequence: CASSLDQYEQYF. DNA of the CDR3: TGTGCCAGCAGCTTAGACCAGTACGAGCAGTACTTC.

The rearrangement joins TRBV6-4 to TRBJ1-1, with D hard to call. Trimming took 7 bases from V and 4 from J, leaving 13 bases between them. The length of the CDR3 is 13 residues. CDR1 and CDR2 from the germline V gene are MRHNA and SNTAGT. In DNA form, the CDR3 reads TGTGCCAGCACCCAGGAACTGGGCACTGAAGCTTTCTTT. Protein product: CASTQELGTEAFF.

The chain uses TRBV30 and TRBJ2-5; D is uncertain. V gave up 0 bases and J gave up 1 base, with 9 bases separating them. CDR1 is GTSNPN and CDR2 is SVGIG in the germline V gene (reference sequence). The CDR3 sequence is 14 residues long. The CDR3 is CAWSVGLAQETQYF. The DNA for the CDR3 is TGTGCCTGGAGTGTCGGATTAGCCCAAGAGACCCAGTACTTC.

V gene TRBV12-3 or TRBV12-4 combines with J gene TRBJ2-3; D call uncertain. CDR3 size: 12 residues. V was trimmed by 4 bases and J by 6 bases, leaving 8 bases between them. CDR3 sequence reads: CASSSGLDTQYF. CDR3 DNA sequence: TGTGCCAGCAGTTCCGGGTTGGATACGCAGTATTTT.

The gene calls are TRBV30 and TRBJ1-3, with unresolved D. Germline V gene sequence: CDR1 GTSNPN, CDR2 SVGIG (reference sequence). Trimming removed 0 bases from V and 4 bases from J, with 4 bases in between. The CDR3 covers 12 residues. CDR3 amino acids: CAWSVQGNTIYF. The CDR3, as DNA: TGTGCCTGGAGTGTACAAGGAAACACCATATATTTT.

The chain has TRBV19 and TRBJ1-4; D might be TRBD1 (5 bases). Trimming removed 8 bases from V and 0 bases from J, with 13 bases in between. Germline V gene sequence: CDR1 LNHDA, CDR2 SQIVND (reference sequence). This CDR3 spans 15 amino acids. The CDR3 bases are TGTGCCAGTGCCCCGGGGGAAGCAACTAATGAAAAACTGTTTTTT. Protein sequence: CASAPGEATNEKLFF.

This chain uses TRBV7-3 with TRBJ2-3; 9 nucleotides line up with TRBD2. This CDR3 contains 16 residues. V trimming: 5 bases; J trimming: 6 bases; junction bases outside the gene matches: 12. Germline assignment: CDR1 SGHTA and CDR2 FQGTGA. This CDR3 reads CASSPYAAGGPDTQYF. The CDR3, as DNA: TGTGCCAGCAGCCCATATGCGGCGGGGGGGCCCGATACGCAGTATTTT.

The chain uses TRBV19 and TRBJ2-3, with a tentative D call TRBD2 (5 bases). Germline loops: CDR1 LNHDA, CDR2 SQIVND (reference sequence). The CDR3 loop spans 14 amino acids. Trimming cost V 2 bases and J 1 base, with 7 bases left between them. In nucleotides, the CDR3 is TGTGCCAGTAGTATATTGGGAGGCACAGATACGCAGTATTTT. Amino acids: CASSILGGTDTQYF.

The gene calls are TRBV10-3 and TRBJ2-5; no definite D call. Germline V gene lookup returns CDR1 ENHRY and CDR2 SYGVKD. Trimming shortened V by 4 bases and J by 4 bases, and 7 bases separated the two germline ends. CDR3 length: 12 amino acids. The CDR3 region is CAISVNGETQYF. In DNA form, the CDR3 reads TGTGCCATCAGTGTCAACGGAGAGACCCAGTACTTC.

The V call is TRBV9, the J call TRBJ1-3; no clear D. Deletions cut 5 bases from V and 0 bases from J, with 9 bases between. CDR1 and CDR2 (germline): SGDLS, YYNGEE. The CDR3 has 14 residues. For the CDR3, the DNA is TGTGCCAGCAGTACCTCGAGCTCTGGAAACACCATATATTTT. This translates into CASSTSSSGNTIYF.

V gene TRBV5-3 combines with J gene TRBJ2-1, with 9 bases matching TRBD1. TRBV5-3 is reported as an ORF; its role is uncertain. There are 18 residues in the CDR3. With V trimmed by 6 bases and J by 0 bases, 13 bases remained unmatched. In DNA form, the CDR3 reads TGTGCCAGAACCCCTCCCGGGACAGGGATAAGCTCCTACAATGAGCAGTTCTTC. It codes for CARTPPGTGISSYNEQFF.

This chain's CDR3 is CASSRAPTSGRTGELFF. The CDR3 region has the DNA TGTGCCAGCAGCCGGGCCCCGACTAGCGGCCGAACCGGGGAGCTGTTTTTT. The J gene is TRBJ2-2, the V gene TRBV5-5, with TRBD2 matching over 9 bases. The CDR3 totals 17 residues. CDR1 and CDR2 (germline): SGHKS, YYEKEE (reference sequence). Trimming took 4 bases from V and 5 from J; bases not matched to a gene: 12.

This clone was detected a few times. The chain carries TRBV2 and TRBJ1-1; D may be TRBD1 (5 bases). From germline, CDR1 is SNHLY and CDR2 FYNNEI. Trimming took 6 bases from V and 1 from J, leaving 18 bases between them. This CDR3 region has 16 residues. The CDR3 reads CASRAYTGTGNTEAFF. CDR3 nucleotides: TGTGCCAGCAGAGCCTATACCGGGACGGGGAACACTGAAGCTTTCTTT.

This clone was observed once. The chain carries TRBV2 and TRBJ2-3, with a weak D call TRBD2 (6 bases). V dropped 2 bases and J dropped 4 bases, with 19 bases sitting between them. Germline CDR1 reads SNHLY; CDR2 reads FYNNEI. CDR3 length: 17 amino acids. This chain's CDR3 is CASSETGSARGADTQYF. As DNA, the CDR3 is TGTGCCAGCAGTGAAACTGGCAGTGCGCGGGGCGCAGATACGCAGTATTTT.

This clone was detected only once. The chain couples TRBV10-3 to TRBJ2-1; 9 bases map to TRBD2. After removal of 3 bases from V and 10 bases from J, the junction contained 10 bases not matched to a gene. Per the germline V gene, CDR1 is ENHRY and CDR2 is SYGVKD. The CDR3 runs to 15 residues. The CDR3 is CAISEGGGGVREQFF. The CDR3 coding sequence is TGTGCCATCAGTGAAGGCGGGGGGGGCGTAAGGGAGCAGTTCTTC.